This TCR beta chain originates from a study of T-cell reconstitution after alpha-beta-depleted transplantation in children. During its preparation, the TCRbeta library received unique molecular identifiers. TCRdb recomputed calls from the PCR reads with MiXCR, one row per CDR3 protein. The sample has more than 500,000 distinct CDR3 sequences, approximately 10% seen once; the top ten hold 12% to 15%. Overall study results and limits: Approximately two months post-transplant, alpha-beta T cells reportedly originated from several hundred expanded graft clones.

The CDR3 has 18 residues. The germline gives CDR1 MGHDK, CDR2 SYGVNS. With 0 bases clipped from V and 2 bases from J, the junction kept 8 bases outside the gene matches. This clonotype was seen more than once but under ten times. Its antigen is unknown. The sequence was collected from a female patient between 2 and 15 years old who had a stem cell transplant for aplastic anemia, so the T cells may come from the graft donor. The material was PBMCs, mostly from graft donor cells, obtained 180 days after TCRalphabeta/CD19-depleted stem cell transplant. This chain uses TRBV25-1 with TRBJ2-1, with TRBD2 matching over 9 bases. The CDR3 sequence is CASSEYPVGGRAYNEQFF. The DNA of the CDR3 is TGTGCCAGCAGTGAATATCCTGTCGGCGGGAGGGCCTACAATGAGCAGTTCTTC.